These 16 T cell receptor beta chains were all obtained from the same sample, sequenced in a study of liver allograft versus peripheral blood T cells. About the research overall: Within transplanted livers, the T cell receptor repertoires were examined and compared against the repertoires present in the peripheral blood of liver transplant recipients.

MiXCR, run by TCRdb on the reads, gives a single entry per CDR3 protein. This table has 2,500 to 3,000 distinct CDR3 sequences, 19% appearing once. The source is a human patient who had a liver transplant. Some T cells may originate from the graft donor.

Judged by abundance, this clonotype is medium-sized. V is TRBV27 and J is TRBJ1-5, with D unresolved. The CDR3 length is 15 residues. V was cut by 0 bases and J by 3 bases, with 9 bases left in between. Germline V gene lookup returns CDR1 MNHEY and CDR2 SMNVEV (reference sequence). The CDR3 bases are TGTGCCAGCAGTTTATCGGGCCACCCCAATCAGCCCCAGCATTTT. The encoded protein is CASSLSGHPNQPQHF.

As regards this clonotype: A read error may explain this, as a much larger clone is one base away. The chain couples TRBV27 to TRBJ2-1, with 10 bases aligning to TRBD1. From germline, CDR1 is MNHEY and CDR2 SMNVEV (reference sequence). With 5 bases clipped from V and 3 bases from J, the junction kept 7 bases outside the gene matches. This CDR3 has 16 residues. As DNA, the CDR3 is TGTGCCAGCAGTAGCGAGACAGGGGGCTACTACAATGAGCAGTTCTTC. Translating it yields CASSSETGGYYNEQFF.

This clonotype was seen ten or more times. CDR3 bases: TGTGCCAGCAGTGGGAGGGTGACGGGAGCGAGCGGGGAGTTCTTC. Amino acid sequence: CASSGRVTGASGEFF. The chain joins TRBV6-1 to TRBJ2-1, with TRBD2 identical over 7 bases. The CDR3 is 15 amino acids. V lost 4 bases and J lost 14; bases outside the gene matches: 17. Looked up from germline, CDR1 is MNHNS and CDR2 is SASEGT.

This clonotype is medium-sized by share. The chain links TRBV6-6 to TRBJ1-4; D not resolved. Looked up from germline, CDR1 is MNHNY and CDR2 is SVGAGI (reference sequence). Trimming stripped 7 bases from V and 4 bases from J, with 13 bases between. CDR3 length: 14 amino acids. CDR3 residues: CASNPGGFNEKLFF. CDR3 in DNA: TGTGCCAGCAATCCCGGAGGATTTAATGAAAAACTGTTTTTT.

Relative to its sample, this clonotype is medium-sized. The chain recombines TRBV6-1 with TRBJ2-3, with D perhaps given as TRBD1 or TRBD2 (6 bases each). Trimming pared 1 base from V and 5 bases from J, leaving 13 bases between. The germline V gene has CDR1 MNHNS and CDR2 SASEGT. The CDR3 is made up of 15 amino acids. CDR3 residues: CASSEVPGAGDTQYF. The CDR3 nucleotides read TGTGCCAGCAGTGAAGTACCGGGGGCAGGAGATACGCAGTATTTT.

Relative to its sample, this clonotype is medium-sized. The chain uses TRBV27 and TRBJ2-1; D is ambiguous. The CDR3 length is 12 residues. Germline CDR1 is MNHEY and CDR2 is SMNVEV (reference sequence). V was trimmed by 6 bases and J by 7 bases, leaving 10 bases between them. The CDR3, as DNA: TGTGCCAGCAGCCAGGCGGCGAATGAGCAGTTCTTC. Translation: CASSQAANEQFF.

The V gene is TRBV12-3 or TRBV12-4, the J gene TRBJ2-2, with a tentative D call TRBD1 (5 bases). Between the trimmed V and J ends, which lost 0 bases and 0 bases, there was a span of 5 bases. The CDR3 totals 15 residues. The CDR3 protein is CASSLAQANTGELFF. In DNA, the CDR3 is TGTGCCAGCAGTTTAGCACAGGCGAACACCGGGGAGCTGTTTTTT.

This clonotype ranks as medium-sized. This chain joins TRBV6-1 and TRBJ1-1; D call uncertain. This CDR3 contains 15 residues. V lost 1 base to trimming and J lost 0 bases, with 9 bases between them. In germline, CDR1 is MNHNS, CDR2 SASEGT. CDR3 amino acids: CASSEEWEMNTEAFF. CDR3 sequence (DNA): TGTGCCAGCAGTGAAGAGTGGGAGATGAACACTGAAGCTTTCTTT.

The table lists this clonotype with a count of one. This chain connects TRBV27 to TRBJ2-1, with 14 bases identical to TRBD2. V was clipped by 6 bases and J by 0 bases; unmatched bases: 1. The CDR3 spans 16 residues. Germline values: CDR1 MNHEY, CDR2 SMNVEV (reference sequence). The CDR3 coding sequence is TGTGCCAGCAGAGGACTAGCGGGGGGCTCCTACAATGAGCAGTTCTTC. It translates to CASRGLAGGSYNEQFF.

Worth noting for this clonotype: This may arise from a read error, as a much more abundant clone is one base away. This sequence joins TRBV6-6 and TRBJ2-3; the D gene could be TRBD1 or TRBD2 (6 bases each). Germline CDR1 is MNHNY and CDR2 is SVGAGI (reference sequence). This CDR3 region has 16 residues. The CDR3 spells CARSLLIGGGTDTQYF. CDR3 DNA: TGTGCCAGAAGTTTGTTAATCGGGGGCGGCACAGATACGCAGTATTTT.

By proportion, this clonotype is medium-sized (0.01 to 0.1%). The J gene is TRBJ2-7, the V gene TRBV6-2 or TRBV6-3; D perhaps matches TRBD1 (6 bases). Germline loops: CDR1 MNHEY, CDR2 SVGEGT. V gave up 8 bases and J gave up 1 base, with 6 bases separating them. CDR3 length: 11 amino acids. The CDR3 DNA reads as TGTGCCAGCGGACAGTCCTACGAGCAGTACTTC. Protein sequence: CASGQSYEQYF.

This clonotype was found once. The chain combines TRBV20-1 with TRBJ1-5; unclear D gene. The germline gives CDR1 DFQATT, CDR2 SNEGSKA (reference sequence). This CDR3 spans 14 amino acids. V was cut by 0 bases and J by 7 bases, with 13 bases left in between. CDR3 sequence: CSARDGEARQPQHF. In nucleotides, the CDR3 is TGCAGTGCTAGAGATGGGGAGGCCCGGCAGCCCCAGCATTTT.

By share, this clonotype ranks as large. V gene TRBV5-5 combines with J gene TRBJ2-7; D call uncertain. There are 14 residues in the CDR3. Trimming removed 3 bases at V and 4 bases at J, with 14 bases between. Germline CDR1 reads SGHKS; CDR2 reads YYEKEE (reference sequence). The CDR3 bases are TGTGCCAGCAGCTGGCGAGCCGCTTTGTACGAGCAGTACTTC. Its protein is CASSWRAALYEQYF.

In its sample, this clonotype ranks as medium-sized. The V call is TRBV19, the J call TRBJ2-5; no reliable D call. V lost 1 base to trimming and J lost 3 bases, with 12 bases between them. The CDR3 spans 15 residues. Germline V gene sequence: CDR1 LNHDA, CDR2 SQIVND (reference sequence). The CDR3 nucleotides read TGTGCCAGTAGTATAGCCGGATTAAAAAAAGAGACCCAGTACTTC. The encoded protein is CASSIAGLKKETQYF.

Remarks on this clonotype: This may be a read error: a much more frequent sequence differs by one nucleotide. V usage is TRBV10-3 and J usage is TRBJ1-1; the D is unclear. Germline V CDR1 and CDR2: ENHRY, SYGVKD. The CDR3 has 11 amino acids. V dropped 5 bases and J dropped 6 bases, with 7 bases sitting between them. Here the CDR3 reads CAISYRAEAFF. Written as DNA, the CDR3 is TGTGCCATCAGTTATCGCGCTGAAGCTTTCTTT.

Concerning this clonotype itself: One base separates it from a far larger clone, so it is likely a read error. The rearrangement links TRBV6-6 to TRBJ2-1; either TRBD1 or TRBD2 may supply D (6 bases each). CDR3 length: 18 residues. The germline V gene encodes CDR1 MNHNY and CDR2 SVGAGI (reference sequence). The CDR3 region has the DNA TGTGCCAGCAGTGAAGTGGACTACAGGGTAATGTCCTACAATGAGCAGCTCTTC. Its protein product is CASSEVDYRVMSYNEQLF.